This TCR beta chain was sequenced during a study of shared clonotypes between healthy human individuals (dated by TCRdb to 2019 to 2021). Broadly, across the study: The cohort included three men and a couple of women between 18 and 49 years of age. For each donor, CD4 naive and CD4 memory were each run on three plates, CD8 naive on two plates, and CD8 memory on one plate. The study deeply sequenced blood TCR repertoires of roughly five healthy adults to estimate repertoire size and the extent of clonotype sharing between individuals. Different laboratories and diverse techniques were used to prepare libraries and sequence TCR repertoires, to increase sequencing depth and limit assay-specific biases. Between about 0.8 and 9.5 billion PBMCs per donor were obtained by leukapheresis.

Healthy HIV-negative adults with no recently reported acute infections or vaccinations were included as donors. Every donor was a Caucasian adult residing in Nashville, Tennessee, USA. CD4+ T cells were enriched through magnetic negative selection, after which naive cells were positively selected on CD45RA and the remaining negative fraction served as the memory subset. Blood was collected by leukapheresis, and PBMCs were isolated by Ficoll-Histopaque density gradient centrifugation and then cryopreserved in liquid nitrogen vapor phase. Purity and quantity of every magnetically sorted T cell population were checked by analytical flow cytometry. From each sorted fraction, genomic DNA was isolated and quantified by UV absorbance on a Nanodrop 2000c. Many counts were recorded for this clone. Its antigen remains unidentified. Base quality data are lacking; no much larger clone is found one base away.

Overall study outcomes, separate from this receptor: Compared with non-shared clonotypes, the clonotypes found in all four sorted-subset donors had higher generation probabilities. Sampling was restricted to blood, and TCR repertoires in tissue are likely to differ from TCR repertoires in blood. The small number of donors limited the genetic and exposure-history diversity represented. Sharing across several donors was observed for around 5% of naive CD4, over 3% of naive CD8, 2% to 2.5% of memory CD4, and less than 0.45% of memory CD8 clonotypes. Pairwise subsampling indicated that sequencing depth was expected to affect the degree of clonotype sharing among donors. Rarefaction of sorted-subset datasets indicated incomplete sequencing despite the large sequencing depth. Naive subsets generally had larger estimated clonotype richness than memory subsets did.

Using the deep immunoSEQ assay, multiplex PCR amplified TCR CDR3 regions from genomic DNA. Genomic DNA extracted from each cell subset was distributed evenly over all wells of several immunoSEQ 96-well plates, and each plate served as one replicate. For sorted subsets, about 200 ng genomic DNA, equal to 30,000 or so T cell genomes, was loaded into each replicate PCR. Purified libraries were quantified with a Qubit 3.0 fluorometer, sized on a Bioanalyzer 2100, and re-quantified with the KAPA Library Quantification kit. Every immunoSEQ 96-well plate was sequenced on a dedicated single-read 150-cycle Illumina NextSeq 550 flow cell. The authors' pipeline ran thus. The immunoSEQ output contained only junctional sequences without quality scores, so filtering could not match that applied to full-length reads. To assign V/J genes and CDR3, sequences were annotated using PyIR, a Python wrapper for IgBLAST v1.9, with IMGT germline references. Reads with weak V/J assignments (E-value above 1e-6), missing CDR3, stop codons, out-of-frame junctions, or ambiguous translated residues were removed. A V3J clonotype was defined by an identical inferred V gene, J gene, and CDR3 amino acid sequence. Percentage overlap between repertoires was computed as shared unique clonotypes divided by the size of the smaller repertoire. Repertoire richness was assessed with RTK rarefaction, the Chao1 estimator, and Recon v2.1 estimates of unobserved clonotypes. Generation probabilities for all TCRbeta clonotypes obtained by the gDNA method from several donors were computed using OLGA. TCRdb took over this immuneACCESS table, retaining in-frame rearrangements with V and J assigned. Such tables are incomplete; in checked studies, under half of the missing clones stem from an unresolved V gene, and the remainder is unexplained. Clone size and the V and J calls come from that table; the DNA yielded D and trimming. For this sample the table gives about 2 million clones, of which around 95% were detected only once. The ten biggest clones cover under 0.15% of the sample.

The cysteine opens and the phenylalanine closes a CDR3 of 15 amino acids. Of all the DNA, just the CDR3 is kept, 45 bases in frame from base 1. According to the germline V gene, CDR1 reads KGHSH and CDR2 reads LQKENI. V and J are truncated by 3 bases and 4 bases respectively, leaving an intervening sequence of 16 bases. The rearranged segments are TRBV18 and TRBJ2-7; TRBD2 is possibly the D segment (6 matching bases). This clonotype was sampled from a young man in good health. The specimen sequenced was naive CD4+ T cells sorted from blood. The intended sense of this specimen's cell subset or site label: CD45RA+ positively selected. The bases are TGTGCCAGCTCACCTCCGTCACTAGCTAAGTACGAGCAGTACTTC. Protein translation: CASSPPSLAKYEQYF.